The clone carrying this T cell receptor (beta chain) has a handful of counts. Its antigen is as yet unknown. TCR beta CDR3 regions were amplified from RNA transcripts. An initial round of RT-PCR targeting the TCR CDR3 relied on the HTBI primer set. TCRdb used MiXCR to reprocess the multiplex PCR reads, holding one entry per CDR3 protein. The data hold about 500,000 distinct CDR3 sequences, with about 16% observed a single time. At least 3 on the Clinical Activity Score was recorded for ophthalmopathy patients, who also had NOSPECS grade at least 4 and duration under 3 months. The V gene's germline CDR1 is MNHEY and CDR2 SMNVEV (reference sequence). There are 18 residues in the CDR3. V was shortened by 5 bases and J by 0 bases, with 19 bases between the two germline ends. This sample was taken from a study of T cells in Graves' hyperthyroidism and ophthalmopathy. Study as a whole: Peripheral blood sampling occurred at initial diagnosis, before any treatment. Points from the study as a whole: Ophthalmopathy, as predicted by the model, came a median 6.5 months after the prediction.

Sequences were obtained from blood. This sequence originates from a woman aged 25 to 39 with Graves' ophthalmopathy. The chain has TRBV27 and TRBJ1-4, with D possibly TRBD1 on 5 matching bases. The CDR3 region is CASSPIQGLGATNEKLFF. CDR3 nucleotide sequence: TGTGCCAGCAGTCCGATTCAGGGTTTGGGGGCAACTAATGAAAAACTGTTTTTT.